This TCR beta chain was profiled in a study of T cells in Graves' hyperthyroidism and ophthalmopathy. The study enrolled patients aged 18 to 65 with newly diagnosed hyperthyroidism of under 2 months' duration. On the basis of clinical symptoms, serum thyroxine and TRAb, thyroid ultrasound and orbital computed tomography, diagnoses were made. It was RNA transcripts that yielded the amplified TCR beta CDR3 regions. The primer set for the first-round RT-PCR of the TCR CDR3 was HTBI. TCRdb passed the multiplex PCR reads through MiXCR, listing each CDR3 protein once. There are about 520,000 distinct CDR3 sequences in the sample; less than 25% occur only once, and 26% lies in the top ten. Regarding the study as a whole: A 13 V-J signature model discriminated ophthalmopathy versus stable hyperthyroidism. Most clonotypes expanded in thyroid above 0.001 were likewise present in blood.

This clonotype has at least ten counts. Antigen unknown. The clonotype comes from a man aged 18 to 30 with Graves' hyperthyroidism. Sequences were obtained from blood.

In nucleotides, the CDR3 is TGTGCCAGCAGCCGGACATCAGTGAGGGTCACCGGGGAGCTGTTTTTT. It is translated as CASSRTSVRVTGELFF. The chain employs TRBV28 and TRBJ2-2; perhaps D is TRBD1 or TRBD2 (5 bases each). V lost 6 bases and J 4 bases, leaving 18 bases between the germline ends. Germline-derived CDR1 and CDR2 are MDHEN and SYDVKM. This CDR3 is built from 16 residues.